This T cell receptor beta chain is from a study of CD4 T cells in relation to SARS-CoV-2 and coronaviruses. Looking at the study overall: Crossreactive spike epitopes shared across donors were mapped to their HLA restriction.

CD4+ T cells from unexposed donors were obtained before the COVID-19 pandemic (2011-2018). The protocol was immunoSEQ multiplex PCR, while the TCRdb copy is restricted to in-frame clones and leaves out a portion. The table records roughly 57,000 clones, roughly 89% of them present only once. For this clone: Antigen unknown.

Points from the study as a whole: Pre-pandemic and post-infection samples never came from the same donor. Around 62% of donors had memory CD4+ clonotypes crossrecognizing SARS-CoV-2 and common cold coronavirus spike. The assay detects memory recall responses, not culture-primed primary responses.

The specimen sequenced was memory CD4+ T cells from PBMCs. This sequence originates from a human donor in good health.

CDR3: CASSSGRRTEAFF. CDR3 in DNA: TGTGCCAGCAGTTCAGGGAGGAGGACTGAAGCTTTCTTT. The V call is TRBV5-6, the J call TRBJ1-1; D might be TRBD1 (5 bases). The CDR3 is made up of 13 amino acids. The ends were cut back, 5 bases at V and 5 bases at J, with 13 bases in the middle. Per the germline V gene, CDR1 is SGHDT and CDR2 is YYEEEE.